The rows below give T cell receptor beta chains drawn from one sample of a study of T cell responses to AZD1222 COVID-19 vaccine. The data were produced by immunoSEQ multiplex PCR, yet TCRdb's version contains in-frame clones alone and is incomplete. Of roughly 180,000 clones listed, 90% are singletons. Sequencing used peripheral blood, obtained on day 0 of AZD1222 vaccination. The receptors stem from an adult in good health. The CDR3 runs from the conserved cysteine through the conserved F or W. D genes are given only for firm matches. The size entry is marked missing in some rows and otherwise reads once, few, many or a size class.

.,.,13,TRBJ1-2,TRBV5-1,CASSFGENYGYTF,TGCGCCAGCAGCTTCGGGGAGAACTATGGCTACACCTTC
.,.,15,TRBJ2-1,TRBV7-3,CASRPREFSYNEQFF,TGTGCCAGCAGGCCCCGGGAATTCTCCTACAATGAGCAGTTCTTC
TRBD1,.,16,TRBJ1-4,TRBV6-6,CASRARDRGGREKLFF,TGTGCCAGCAGGGCCCGGGACAGGGGAGGCAGAGAAAAACTGTTTTTT
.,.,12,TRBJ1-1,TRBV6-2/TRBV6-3,CASSYYGEQAFF,TGTGCCAGCAGTTACTACGGGGAACAAGCTTTCTTT
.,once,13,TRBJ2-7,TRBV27,CASSLSQSYEQYF,TGTGCCAGCAGTTTATCACAATCCTACGAGCAGTACTTC
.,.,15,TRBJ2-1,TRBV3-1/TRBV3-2,CASSPQSRGVDEQFF,TGTGCCAGCAGCCCCCAGTCGAGGGGGGTTGATGAGCAGTTCTTC
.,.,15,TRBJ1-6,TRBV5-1,CASSPSGLGDSPLHF,TGCGCCAGCAGCCCCTCAGGGCTTGGGGATTCACCCCTCCACTTT
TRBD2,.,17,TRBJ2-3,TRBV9,CASSPGLAGGSTDTQYF,TGTGCCAGCAGCCCGGGACTAGCGGGGGGAAGCACAGATACGCAGTATTTT
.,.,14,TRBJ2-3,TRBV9,CASSTIGGTDTQYF,TGTGCCAGCTCTACCATCGGGGGCACAGATACGCAGTATTTT
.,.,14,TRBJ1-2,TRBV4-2,CASSQDVGNGGYTF,TGTGCCAGCAGCCAAGATGTGGGGAATGGGGGCTACACCTTC
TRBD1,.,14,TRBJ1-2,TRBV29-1,CSVEEDRPNYGYTF,TGCAGCGTTGAAGAGGACAGGCCTAACTATGGCTACACCTTC
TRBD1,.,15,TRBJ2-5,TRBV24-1,CATSDPRGQEETQYF,TGTGCCACCAGTGACCCCAGGGGGCAAGAAGAGACCCAGTACTTC
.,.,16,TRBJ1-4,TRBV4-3,CASSQDLTGAREKLFF,TGCGCCAGCAGCCAAGATTTGACGGGGGCCCGTGAAAAACTGTTTTTT
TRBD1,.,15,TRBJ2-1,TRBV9,CASSATGQGIGEQFF,TGTGCCAGCAGCGCCACGGGACAGGGGATCGGTGAGCAGTTCTTC
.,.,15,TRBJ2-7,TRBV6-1,CASSELPRSSYEQYF,TGTGCCAGCAGTGAACTTCCACGGAGCTCCTACGAGCAGTACTTC
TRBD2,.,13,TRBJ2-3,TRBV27,CASRLAGTDTQYF,TGTGCCAGTCGACTAGCGGGCACAGATACGCAGTATTTT
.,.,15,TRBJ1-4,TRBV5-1,CASSLWDGRNEKLFF,TGCGCCAGCAGCTTGTGGGATGGGAGAAATGAAAAACTGTTTTTT
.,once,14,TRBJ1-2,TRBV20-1,CSASGAGAEYGYTF,TGCAGTGCTAGTGGCGCAGGGGCGGAGTATGGCTACACCTTC
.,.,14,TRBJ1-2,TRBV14,CASSQGSGYGGYTF,TGTGCCAGCAGCCAAGGGTCAGGGTACGGTGGCTACACCTTC
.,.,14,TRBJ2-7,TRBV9,CASSLRQESYEQYF,TGTGCCAGCAGCCTAAGACAGGAGTCCTACGAGCAGTACTTC
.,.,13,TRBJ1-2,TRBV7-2,CASRTIPNYGYTF,TGTGCCAGCAGGACGATTCCTAACTATGGCTACACCTTC
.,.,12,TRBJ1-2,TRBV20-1,CSASLAGVDYTF,TGCAGTGCTAGTCTGGCAGGGGTCGACTACACCTTC
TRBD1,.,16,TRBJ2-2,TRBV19,CASSIGGTVITGELFF,TGTGCCAGTAGTATAGGTGGGACAGTGATCACCGGGGAGCTGTTTTTT
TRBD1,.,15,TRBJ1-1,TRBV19,CASSERAQGASEAFF,TGTGCCAGTAGTGAGCGCGCCCAGGGGGCCTCTGAAGCTTTCTTT
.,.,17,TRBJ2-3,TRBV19,CASSIGGAVRWTDTQYF,TGTGCCAGTAGTATAGGGGGGGCGGTTCGGTGGACAGATACGCAGTATTTT
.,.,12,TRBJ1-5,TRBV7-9,CASSLDDQPQHF,TGTGCCAGCAGCTTAGATGATCAGCCCCAGCATTTT
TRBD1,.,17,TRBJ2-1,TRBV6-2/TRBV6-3,CASSPRTGGRGYNEQFF,TGTGCCAGCAGTCCCCGGACAGGGGGCAGGGGATACAATGAGCAGTTCTTC
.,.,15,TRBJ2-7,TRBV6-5,CASSSTQEGGGEQYF,TGTGCCAGCAGTTCCACCCAAGAAGGGGGAGGCGAGCAGTACTTC
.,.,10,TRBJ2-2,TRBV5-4,CASSSGELFF,TGTGCCAGCAGCTCAGGGGAGCTGTTTTTT
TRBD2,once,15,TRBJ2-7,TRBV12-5,CASGPGLAGIYEQYF,TGTGCTAGTGGGCCAGGACTAGCGGGGATCTACGAGCAGTACTTC
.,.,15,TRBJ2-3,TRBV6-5,CASTELGGPTDTQYF,TGTGCCAGCACGGAGTTAGGGGGACCCACAGATACGCAGTATTTT
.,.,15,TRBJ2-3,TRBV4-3,CASSQEGKGRDTQYF,TGCGCCAGCAGCCAAGAGGGGAAAGGGAGGGATACGCAGTATTTT
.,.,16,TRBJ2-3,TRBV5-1,CASSLARVSSTDTQYF,TGCGCCAGCAGCTTGGCCCGAGTGTCTAGCACAGATACGCAGTATTTT
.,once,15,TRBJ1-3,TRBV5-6,CASSASTDSGNTIYF,TGTGCCAGCAGCGCCTCCACAGACTCTGGAAACACCATATATTTT
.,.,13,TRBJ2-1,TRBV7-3,CASSLSSNNEQFF,TGTGCCAGCAGCTTAAGTTCCAACAATGAGCAGTTCTTC
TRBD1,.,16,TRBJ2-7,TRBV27,CASSLATGTGVDEQYF,TGTGCCAGCAGTTTAGCGACCGGGACAGGAGTCGACGAGCAGTACTTC
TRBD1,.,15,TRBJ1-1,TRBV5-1,CASSGTQGESTEAFF,TGCGCCAGCAGCGGAACACAGGGGGAGAGCACTGAAGCTTTCTTT
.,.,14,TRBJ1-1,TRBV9,CASSVGQDVTEAFF,TGTGCCAGCAGCGTAGGCCAGGATGTCACTGAAGCTTTCTTT
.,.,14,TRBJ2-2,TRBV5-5,CASSSLAGLSELFF,TGTGCCAGCAGCTCCTTGGCGGGCTTGTCCGAGCTGTTTTTT
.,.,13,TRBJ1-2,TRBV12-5,CASGRTENYGYTF,TGTGCTAGTGGTCGGACGGAAAACTATGGCTACACCTTC
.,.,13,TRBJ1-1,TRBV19,CASSISGLGEAFF,TGTGCCAGTAGTATATCCGGGTTGGGTGAAGCTTTCTTT
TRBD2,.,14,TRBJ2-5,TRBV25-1,CASSFAGGPGTQYF,TGTGCCAGCAGTTTTGCGGGGGGGCCCGGGACCCAGTACTTC
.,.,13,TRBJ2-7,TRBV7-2,CASGLSAPYEQYF,TGTGCCAGCGGGCTAAGCGCTCCCTACGAGCAGTACTTC
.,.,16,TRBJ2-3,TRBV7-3,CASSLWGEVVTDTQYF,TGTGCCAGCAGCCTATGGGGTGAGGTAGTGACAGATACGCAGTATTTT
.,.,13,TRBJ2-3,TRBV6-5,CASSYSTAYTQYF,TGTGCCAGCAGTTACTCGACAGCTTATACGCAGTATTTT
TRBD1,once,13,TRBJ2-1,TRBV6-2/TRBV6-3,CASSWDRNNEQFF,TGTGCCAGCAGTTGGGACAGGAACAATGAGCAGTTCTTC
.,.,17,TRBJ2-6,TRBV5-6,CASSPKTINLGANVLTF,TGTGCCAGCAGTCCTAAAACGATCAATCTCGGGGCCAACGTCCTGACTTTC
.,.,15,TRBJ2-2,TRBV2,CASSAAGSVSGELFF,TGTGCCAGCAGTGCGGCGGGGTCAGTTTCCGGGGAGCTGTTTTTT
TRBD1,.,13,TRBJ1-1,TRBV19,CASSRGTGQEAFF,TGTGCCAGTAGCAGGGGGACAGGCCAGGAGGCTTTCTTT
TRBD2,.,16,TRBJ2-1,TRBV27,CASSRITSGGYNEQFF,TGTGCCAGCAGTCGGATCACTAGCGGGGGGTATAATGAGCAGTTCTTC